This passage covers 20 T cell receptor beta chains from one sample sequenced in a study of early stage breast cancer tumors. Profiled with immunoSEQ multiplex PCR; TCRdb holds only in-frame clones, not every one. The table lists roughly 25,000 clones, 65% to 70% of them singletons. The sequenced material came from breast tumor tissue. These receptors originate from a person aged 55-75 years with breast cancer.

CDR3 protein: CASTGWGDEQYF. CDR3 sequence (DNA): TGTGCCAGCACCGGCTGGGGCGACGAGCAGTACTTC. This rearrangement joins TRBV11-2 to TRBJ2-7; D is possibly TRBD1 (5 bases). The V gene lost 7 bases and the J gene lost 5 bases, with 12 bases spanning the gap. The CDR3 totals 12 residues. The germline CDR1 and CDR2 sequences are SGHAT and FQNNGV.

In its sample, this clone was seen many times. The chain employs TRBV2 and TRBJ2-3, with a possible D match to TRBD1 (5 bases). CDR1 is SNHLY and CDR2 is FYNNEI in the germline V gene. Trimming removed 8 bases from V and 4 bases from J, with 10 bases in between. There are 12 residues in the CDR3. DNA of the CDR3: TGTGCCAGCGTCGACAGCTCAGATACGCAGTATTTT. As protein: CASVDSSDTQYF.

In this sample, this clone turned up once. The chain employs TRBV28 and TRBJ2-5; 8 positions agree with TRBD2. In germline, CDR1 is MDHEN, CDR2 SYDVKM. This CDR3 has 15 amino acids. V lost 8 bases and J lost 1; bases outside the gene matches: 9. The CDR3 here is CASAGGWGVQETQYF. The DNA for the CDR3 is TGTGCCAGCGCGGGGGGCTGGGGGGTCCAAGAGACCCAGTACTTC.

The chain carries TRBV4-3 and TRBJ2-6; 9 bases line up with TRBD2. V was clipped by 0 bases and J by 4 bases; unmatched bases: 10. CDR1 is LGHNA and CDR2 is YSLEER in the germline V gene. The CDR3 consists of 19 residues. Here the CDR3 DNA reads TGCGCCAGCAGCCAAGATCGGCTAGCGGGACATGGCGGGGCCAACGTCCTGACTTTC. Translating it yields CASSQDRLAGHGGANVLTF.

CDR3 in amino acids: CASSLVTENGELFF. CDR3 sequence (DNA): TGTGCCAGCAGCTTAGTTACAGAAAACGGGGAGCTGTTTTTT. The V and J genes are TRBV11-3 and TRBJ2-2; D is unresolved. V was cut by 1 base and J by 7 bases, with 10 bases left in between. Germline lookup yields CDR1 SGHNT and CDR2 YENEEA. CDR3 length equals 14 residues.

This chain links TRBV4-3 with TRBJ1-2; D unclear. The germline CDR1 and CDR2 sequences are LGHNA and YSLEER. The CDR3 covers 16 residues. Trimming stripped 1 base from V and 0 bases from J, with 12 bases between. Written as DNA, the CDR3 is TGCGCCAGCAGCCAAGGAGCGGATGTAGCTAACTATGGCTACACCTTC. Its protein is CASSQGADVANYGYTF.

In its sample, this clone was seen a few times. V and J are TRBV5-8 and TRBJ1-2; D not resolved. The ends were cut back, 1 base at V and 4 bases at J, with 11 bases in the middle. The germline CDR1 and CDR2 sequences are SGHTS and YDEGEE. The CDR3 has 14 residues. CDR3 residues: CASSLFTVTYGYTF. The CDR3 nucleotides are TGTGCCAGCAGCTTGTTTACAGTTACCTATGGCTACACCTTC. The full variable domain, completed using reference TRBV5-8 and TRBJ1-2, is EAGVTQSPTHLIKTRGQQATLRCSPISGHTSVYWYQQALGLGLQFLLWYDEGEERNRGNFPPRFSGRQFPNYSSELNVNALELEDSALYLCASSLFTVTYGYTFGSGTRLTVV.

This chain joins TRBV27 and TRBJ1-2, with D possibly matching TRBD1 (5 bases). This CDR3 comprises 16 residues. Trimming shortened V by 2 bases and J by 1 base, and 14 bases separated the two germline ends. The germline V gene has CDR1 MNHEY and CDR2 SMNVEV (reference sequence). CDR3 nucleotides: TGTGCCAGCAGTTTAAGGGGCAGATTAAATAACTATGGCTACACCTTC. It specifies CASSLRGRLNNYGYTF.

This clone was seen once. V gene TRBV23-1 combines with J gene TRBJ1-2; a possible D gene is TRBD1 (6 bases). TRBV23-1 is an ORF; its function is uncertain. V lost 9 bases and J 8 bases, leaving 22 bases between the germline ends. The CDR3 loop spans 14 amino acids. Here the CDR3 DNA reads TGCGCCAGACTCCACTTAGGGACAATTCCCGGCTACACCTTC. Its translation: CARLHLGTIPGYTF.

The chain couples TRBV7-3 to TRBJ2-5; D is uncertain. The germline V gene has CDR1 SGHTA and CDR2 FQGTGA. Trimming took off 2 bases at V and 4 bases at J, with 8 bases between the two ends. This CDR3 spans 13 amino acids. DNA of the CDR3: TGTGCCAGCAGCTTAGGGTACAGAGAGACCCAGTACTTC. As protein: CASSLGYRETQYF.

For the CDR3, the DNA is TGTGCCAGTAGTCTGACAGGGGGGAGCGAGCAGTACTTC. Translating it yields CASSLTGGSEQYF. This chain uses TRBV19 with TRBJ2-7; 9 bases line up with TRBD1. The trim removed 5 bases at V and 6 bases at J, leaving 5 bases unmatched. Germline V lookup: CDR1 LNHDA, CDR2 SQIVND (reference sequence). The CDR3 length is 13 residues. The full variable domain, rest sourced from reference TRBV19 and TRBJ2-7, is DGGITQSPKYLFRKEGQNVTLSCEQNLNHDAMYWYRQDPGQGLRLIYYSQIVNDFQKGDIAEGYSVSREKKESFPLTVTSAQKNPTAFYLCASSLTGGSEQYFGPGTRLTVT.

The CDR3 is CSVDLAGGSYNEQFF. The CDR3 nucleotides read TGCAGCGTTGACCTAGCGGGAGGATCCTACAATGAGCAGTTCTTC. This sequence joins TRBV29-1 and TRBJ2-1; TRBD2 aligns across 11 bases. The ends lost 3 bases at V and 1 base at J; junction bases unmatched: 2. Germline CDR1 SQVTM, CDR2 ANQGSEA. CDR3 length: 15 residues.

This clone was counted a single time. The rearrangement joins TRBV5-6 to TRBJ1-5; D not certain. The germline gives CDR1 SGHDT, CDR2 YYEEEE. The CDR3 has 16 amino acids. Trimming left V 2 bases short and J 3 bases short, with 15 bases between. The CDR3 DNA reads as TGTGCCAGCAGCTTCAGCCCCGGAGCTATCAATCAGCCCCAGCATTTT. Its protein product is CASSFSPGAINQPQHF.

V usage is TRBV19 and J usage is TRBJ1-1, with TRBD1 matching 7 bases. The CDR3 is 16 residues long. Germline CDR1 LNHDA, CDR2 SQIVND (reference sequence). V shed 3 bases and J 2 bases; nucleotides not matched to a gene: 9. The CDR3 coding sequence is TGTGCCAGTAGTATCCCCCAGACAGGGATAAACACTGAAGCTTTCTTT. Amino acid sequence: CASSIPQTGINTEAFF.

J is TRBJ2-3 and V is TRBV5-1, with 10 bases lining up with TRBD2. This CDR3 spans 16 amino acids. Trimming at V came to 0 bases and at J to 1 base, leaving 2 bases not matched to a gene. Germline V lookup: CDR1 SGHRS, CDR2 YFSETQ. For the CDR3, the DNA is TGCGCCAGCAGCTTGGGAGGGACTAGCGGCACAGATACGCAGTATTTT. It encodes CASSLGGTSGTDTQYF.

This clone is judged medium-sized. The chain couples TRBV7-9 to TRBJ2-1; 7 bases line up with TRBD1. The V gene end was trimmed by 4 bases and the J gene end by 7 bases; junction bases not matched to a gene: 4. The germline V gene encodes CDR1 SEHNR and CDR2 FQNEAQ (reference sequence). The CDR3 sequence is 13 residues long. The CDR3 DNA is TGTGCCAGCAGCTATGGGACAGCGAATGAGCAGTTCTTC. Protein product: CASSYGTANEQFF.

This rearrangement joins TRBV4-3 to TRBJ2-5; TRBD2 matches at 11 bases. Germline CDR1 LGHNA, CDR2 YSLEER. J gave up 5 bases and V 3 bases, and 5 bases lay outside the gene matches. CDR3 length: 15 residues. The CDR3 is CASSHLAGGRETQYF. The CDR3, as DNA: TGCGCCAGCAGCCATCTAGCGGGAGGTCGGGAGACCCAGTACTTC.

This chain uses TRBV5-1 with TRBJ1-2; 8 bases map to TRBD1. The CDR3 spans 16 residues. The germline V gene encodes CDR1 SGHRS and CDR2 YFSETQ. Trimming cost V 0 bases and J 7 bases; bases outside gene matches: 11. CDR3: CASSLGIGQGARGYTF. In DNA form, the CDR3 reads TGCGCCAGCAGCTTGGGAATCGGTCAGGGGGCGCGTGGCTACACCTTC.

This clone was counted at least ten times. For the CDR3, the DNA is TGTGCCAGCAGCTCCTCCGAACGACAGTTCGGGCACACTGAAGCTTTCTTT. It specifies CASSSSERQFGHTEAFF. This chain uses TRBV7-9 with TRBJ1-1; TRBD1 might be the D (5 bases). The CDR3 runs to 17 residues. The V and J ends lost 4 bases and 3 bases respectively, with 21 bases between them. CDR1 is SEHNR and CDR2 is FQNEAQ in the germline V gene (reference sequence).

V gene TRBV5-4 combines with J gene TRBJ2-1; 8 bases agree with TRBD1. The CDR3 is 16 residues long. Trimming removed 0 bases from V and 2 bases from J; junction bases left unmatched: 4. Per the germline V gene, CDR1 is SGHNT and CDR2 is YYREEE (reference sequence). CDR3 in DNA: TGTGCCAGCAGCTTGGGGCAGGGGGCGGCCTACAATGAGCAGTTCTTC. This sequence encodes CASSLGQGAAYNEQFF.